A selection of T cell receptor beta chains follows, all from one sample in a study of cytomegalovirus exposure and HLA in healthy donors. Repertoires were generated with immunoSEQ multiplex PCR, while TCRdb's copy carries only in-frame clones and drops some. Of approximately 150,000 clones in the sample, approximately 77% were seen once. Sequenced sample: PBMCs. Receptor source: a man aged 25 to 45 in good health and CMV-seropositive. Each CDR3 is given with its conserved first and last residue. The D gene is left open where the match is weak. The size entry is marked missing in some rows and otherwise reads once, few, many or a size class.

abundance,v_gene,len,d_gene,j_gene,CDR3aa,CDR3nt
.,TRBV2,15,TRBD1,TRBJ1-6,CASTPRDSHNSPLHF,TGTGCCAGCACACCCCGGGACAGTCATAATTCACCCCTCCACTTT
.,TRBV5-6,14,TRBD2,TRBJ2-1,CASSPSGGFDEQFF,TGTGCCAGCAGCCCTAGCGGGGGTTTCGATGAGCAGTTCTTC
.,TRBV7-3,15,TRBD1,TRBJ2-2,CASRPGTANTGELFF,TGTGCCAGCAGACCTGGGACAGCGAACACCGGGGAGCTGTTTTTT
.,TRBV15,12,.,TRBJ2-2,CATSREAGELFF,TGTGCCACCAGCAGAGAGGCAGGGGAGCTGTTTTTT
.,TRBV27,12,.,TRBJ2-7,CASGWSSYEQYF,TGTGCCAGTGGCTGGAGCTCCTACGAGCAGTACTTC
.,TRBV27,13,.,TRBJ2-5,CASSLSSRGPPYF,TGTGCCAGCAGTTTATCGAGCCGAGGGCCCCCGTACTTC
.,TRBV11-1,14,.,TRBJ1-2,CASSSGTRGRGYTF,TGTGCCAGCAGCTCTGGGACGCGGGGGAGAGGCTACACCTTC
.,TRBV4-2,17,TRBD1,TRBJ1-3,CASSQTPRDSSGNTIYF,TGTGCCAGCAGCCAAACCCCCCGGGACAGCTCTGGAAACACCATATATTTT
.,TRBV7-3,17,TRBD2,TRBJ2-3,CASSSPRSGGSTDTQYF,TGTGCCAGCAGCTCCCCTCGGTCGGGGGGAAGCACAGATACGCAGTATTTT
.,TRBV28,18,.,TRBJ2-1,CASSLRGGPGRALQEQFF,TGTGCCAGCAGCCTAAGGGGGGGACCCGGAAGGGCCCTACAGGAGCAGTTCTTC
.,TRBV7-9,16,TRBD1,TRBJ1-2,CASSRSDRAANYGYTF,TGTGCCAGCAGCAGATCCGACAGGGCAGCTAACTATGGCTACACCTTC
few,TRBV4-3,18,.,TRBJ1-6,CASSQDRLGSSYNSPLHF,TGCGCCAGCAGCCAAGATAGGTTAGGGAGCTCCTATAATTCACCCCTCCACTTT
.,TRBV27,14,.,TRBJ2-7,CASSLSRGGYEQYF,TGTGCCAGCAGTTTATCCAGGGGTGGATACGAGCAGTACTTC
.,TRBV25-1,15,.,TRBJ2-7,CASTHSGDTTYEQYF,TGTGCCAGCACCCATAGCGGAGACACCACCTACGAGCAGTACTTC
.,TRBV5-1,13,.,TRBJ2-5,CASSLVGQETQYF,TGCGCCAGCAGCTTGGTCGGCCAAGAGACCCAGTACTTC
.,TRBV2,14,.,TRBJ2-7,CASRDNGFSYEQYF,TGTGCCAGCAGGGACAACGGATTCTCCTACGAGCAGTACTTC
.,TRBV7-9,14,.,TRBJ1-5,CATSGGASNQPQHF,TGTGCCACCTCGGGAGGGGCGAGCAATCAGCCCCAGCATTTT
.,TRBV10-3,13,TRBD1,TRBJ1-1,CAIQQGRSTEAFF,TGTGCCATCCAACAGGGGCGGTCGACTGAAGCTTTCTTT
.,TRBV5-1,16,TRBD2,TRBJ2-3,CASSVGLAGGTDTQYF,TGCGCCAGCAGCGTGGGACTAGCGGGGGGTACAGATACGCAGTATTTT
.,TRBV7-2,15,.,TRBJ1-6,CASSLGSSYNSPLHF,TGTGCCAGCAGCTTAGGGAGCTCCTATAATTCACCCCTCCACTTT
.,TRBV7-9,15,TRBD1,TRBJ1-5,CASSLGQGMDQPQHF,TGTGCCAGCAGCTTAGGACAGGGGATGGATCAGCCCCAGCATTTT
.,TRBV5-1,17,TRBD2,TRBJ2-5,CASSLRGASGVQETQYF,TGCGCCAGCAGCCTCAGGGGGGCTAGCGGGGTTCAAGAGACCCAGTACTTC
.,TRBV30,13,TRBD1,TRBJ1-5,CAWGRGLSQPQHF,TGTGCCTGGGGCAGGGGGCTTAGTCAGCCCCAGCATTTT
.,TRBV7-2,17,TRBD2,TRBJ2-3,CASSLAWGGGASDTQYF,TGTGCCAGCAGCTTAGCGTGGGGCGGGGGGGCGTCAGATACGCAGTATTTT
.,TRBV21-1,14,.,TRBJ2-7,CASSPGTSAREQYF,TGTGCCAGCAGCCCCGGGACTAGCGCACGGGAGCAGTACTTC
.,TRBV4-1,14,.,TRBJ2-7,CASSQIGATYEQYF,TGCGCCAGCAGCCAGATAGGGGCCACCTACGAGCAGTACTTC
.,TRBV6-1,15,TRBD1,TRBJ2-7,CASSDLQGAAYEQYF,TGTGCCAGCAGTGACTTGCAGGGGGCCGCCTACGAGCAGTACTTC
.,TRBV6-5,15,TRBD1,TRBJ2-2,CASSYSYRGAGELFF,TGTGCCAGCAGTTACTCGTACAGGGGTGCCGGGGAGCTGTTTTTT
few,TRBV7-7,13,.,TRBJ1-1,CASSLQQGTEAFF,TGTGCCAGCAGCCTACAACAGGGCACTGAAGCTTTCTTT
.,TRBV10-3,14,TRBD1,TRBJ2-7,CAISESGTGYEQYF,TGTGCCATCAGTGAGTCGGGGACAGGGTACGAGCAGTACTTC
.,TRBV7-9,14,TRBD1,TRBJ2-1,CASRPGQGGNEQFF,TGTGCCAGCAGACCGGGACAGGGAGGCAATGAGCAGTTCTTC
once,TRBV27,14,.,TRBJ1-6,CASSWEGYNSPLHF,TGTGCCAGCAGTTGGGAGGGTTATAATTCACCCCTCCACTTT
.,TRBV6-5,16,.,TRBJ2-2,CASSYAPTGVTGELFF,TGTGCCAGCAGTTACGCACCGACCGGGGTCACCGGGGAGCTGTTTTTT
.,TRBV30,14,.,TRBJ1-1,CAWSVRHRIFEAFF,TGTGCCTGGAGTGTACGACACAGGATTTTTGAAGCTTTCTTT
.,TRBV29-1,12,.,TRBJ2-5,CSVEARQETQYF,TGCAGCGTTGAAGCCAGACAAGAGACCCAGTACTTC
few,TRBV5-6,14,TRBD1,TRBJ2-7,CASSQTGVNYEQYF,TGTGCCAGCAGCCAGACAGGGGTTAACTACGAGCAGTACTTC
.,TRBV6-1,14,TRBD1,TRBJ1-4,CASGQGTTNEKLFF,TGTGCCAGCGGACAGGGCACAACTAATGAAAAACTGTTTTTT
few,TRBV10-2,15,TRBD1,TRBJ1-6,CASRDRSSYNSPLHF,TGCGCCAGCAGGGACAGGAGCTCCTATAATTCACCCCTCCACTTT
once,TRBV7-3,16,TRBD2,TRBJ2-3,CASRVGLAGITDTQYF,TGTGCCAGCAGGGTCGGACTAGCGGGCATCACAGATACGCAGTATTTT
.,TRBV5-1,15,.,TRBJ2-5,CASSLYWDTRETQYF,TGCGCCAGCAGCCTATACTGGGACACCCGCGAGACCCAGTACTTC
.,TRBV11-2,14,.,TRBJ1-1,CASSLWGGNTEAFF,TGTGCCAGCAGCTTATGGGGGGGAAACACTGAAGCTTTCTTT
.,TRBV9,18,TRBD2,TRBJ2-7,CASSPTGVGLAGPYEQYF,TGTGCCAGCTCACCCACAGGGGTAGGTCTAGCGGGGCCCTACGAGCAGTACTTC
once,TRBV28,15,TRBD1,TRBJ1-5,CASRGQGVIDQPQHF,TGTGCCAGCAGAGGACAGGGGGTTATAGATCAGCCCCAGCATTTT
.,TRBV30,12,TRBD1,TRBJ2-1,CAWRTGSGEQFF,TGTGCCTGGAGGACAGGGTCGGGTGAGCAGTTCTTC
.,TRBV25-1,15,TRBD1,TRBJ2-7,CASSDPRTGKYEQYF,TGTGCCAGCAGTGACCCCAGGACAGGGAAGTACGAGCAGTACTTC
.,TRBV27,13,.,TRBJ2-7,CASSPGMYYEQYF,TGTGCCAGCAGCCCAGGAATGTACTACGAGCAGTACTTC
few,TRBV6-4,14,.,TRBJ2-2,CASSPSGETGELFF,TGTGCCAGCAGCCCCTCCGGGGAGACCGGGGAGCTGTTTTTT
once,TRBV4-2,15,.,TRBJ1-6,CASSEGGGRGSPLHF,TGTGCCAGCAGCGAAGGGGGGGGGCGCGGTTCACCCCTCCACTTT
.,TRBV9,15,.,TRBJ1-6,CASTKTGQVNSPLHF,TGTGCCAGCACCAAGACGGGACAAGTTAATTCACCCCTCCACTTT